These 14 T cell receptor beta chains were all obtained from the same sample, sequenced in a study of blood T cell repertoires in COVID-19. TCRdb's table, derived via immunoSEQ multiplex PCR, lists solely in-frame clones and lacks some. The table records fewer than 500,000 clones, more than 70% of them present only once. The specimen was PBMCs or T cells enriched from blood (not recorded which). The receptors derive from a man aged 30-40 years who had recovered from COVID-19.

The chain carries TRBV5-4 and TRBJ2-1; 7 positions match TRBD2. J lost 10 bases, V lost 0 bases, and 10 bases had no gene match. From germline, CDR1 is SGHNT and CDR2 YYREEE (reference sequence). CDR3 length: 15 residues. CDR3 protein: CASSLGGEGSLEQFF. In nucleotides, the CDR3 is TGTGCCAGCAGCTTGGGGGGGGAGGGGTCTTTGGAGCAGTTCTTC.

The rearrangement links TRBV9 to TRBJ1-2; D is possibly TRBD1 (5 bases). CDR1 SGDLS and CDR2 YYNGEE come from the germline V gene. The CDR3 runs to 15 residues. V shed 3 bases and J shed 1 base, with 13 bases lying between them. CDR3: CASSATRQGNYGYTF. CDR3 coding DNA: TGTGCCAGCAGCGCAACCCGGCAGGGTAACTATGGCTACACCTTC.

The chain joins TRBV24-1 to TRBJ2-3; TRBD1 matches at 9 bases. Germline lookup yields CDR1 KGHDR and CDR2 SFDVKD. The length of the CDR3 is 17 residues. V lost 3 bases to trimming and J lost 9 bases; unmatched junction nucleotides: 15. The CDR3 loop reads CATSDPTGGGFRETQYF. The CDR3 region has the DNA TGTGCCACCAGTGATCCCACAGGGGGCGGTTTCAGGGAAACGCAGTATTTT.

A single count supports this clone. The chain uses TRBV10-2 and TRBJ2-1; 9 bases line up with TRBD1. After removal of 8 bases from V and 9 bases from J, the junction contained 14 bases not matched to a gene. Germline CDR1 reads WSHSY; CDR2 reads SAAADI. This CDR3 is built from 15 residues. The CDR3 coding sequence is TGCGCCAGCTATTTACAGGGGGCGCCTGTCAGTGAGCAGTTCTTC. It translates to CASYLQGAPVSEQFF.

The chain uses TRBV3-1 (or the pseudogene TRBV3-2) and TRBJ1-1; D not resolved. CDR1 is LGHDT and CDR2 is YNNKEL in the germline V gene (reference sequence). The CDR3 loop spans 14 amino acids. Deletions cut 1 base from V and 4 bases from J, with 10 bases between. In DNA form, the CDR3 reads TGTGCCAGCAGCCAAGCCTTGGGAGGCACTGAAGCTTTCTTT. This codes for CASSQALGGTEAFF.

As for this clone: The junction and the germline gene differ at one end; a read error may be behind it. The V call is TRBV7-2, the J call TRBJ1-2; 12 bases map to TRBD1. The CDR3 runs 13 residues. Germline V gene sequence: CDR1 SGHTA, CDR2 FQGNSA. The CDR3 region is CASSLGTGGMASF. The DNA of the CDR3 is TGTGCCAGCAGCCTTGGGACAGGGGGCATGGCTTCCTTC.

CDR3 region: CASSYSEGSRQPQHF. CDR3 DNA: TGTGCCAGCAGTTACTCAGAGGGTTCACGCCAGCCCCAGCATTTT. The chain is built from TRBV6-2 or TRBV6-3 and TRBJ1-5; D call uncertain. The V end was cut by 0 bases, the J end by 7 bases, with 13 bases between. This CDR3 region has 15 residues. Per germline, CDR1 MNHEY and CDR2 SVGEGT.

The chain employs TRBV5-1 and TRBJ2-5; D perhaps matches TRBD2 (5 bases). V lost 0 bases, J lost 5 bases, and 11 bases lay in between. This CDR3 comprises 14 residues. The V gene's germline CDR1 is SGHRS and CDR2 YFSETQ. CDR3 sequence: CASSLAGPGETQYF. The CDR3 region has the DNA TGCGCCAGCAGCTTGGCCGGGCCGGGGGAGACCCAGTACTTC.

The table lists this clone with a count of one. The chain links TRBV7-6 to TRBJ2-1, with TRBD2 matching over 8 bases. The CDR3 is made up of 15 amino acids. With 5 bases clipped from V and 1 base from J, the junction kept 4 bases outside the gene matches. Germline V gives CDR1 SGHVS, CDR2 FNYEAQ. CDR3 in amino acids: CASSLGGASYNEQFF. The CDR3 coding sequence is TGTGCCAGCAGCCTCGGGGGGGCATCCTACAATGAGCAGTTCTTC.

The rearrangement joins TRBV5-5 to TRBJ1-6; D ambiguous. The CDR3 runs 14 residues. Germline lookup yields CDR1 SGHKS and CDR2 YYEKEE (reference sequence). Trimming took 5 bases from V and 10 from J, leaving 16 bases between them. The DNA of the CDR3 is TGTGCCAGCAGGGAGGGCCGGGTAGAGTCACCCCTCCACTTT. Protein sequence: CASREGRVESPLHF. Full variable domain (rest looked up from reference TRBV5-5 and TRBJ1-6): DAGVTQSPTHLIKTRGQQVTLRCSPISGHKSVSWYQQVLGQGPQFIFQYYEKEERGRGNFPDRFSARQFPNYSSELNVNALLLGDSALYLCASREGRVESPLHFGNGTRLTVT.

The table lists this clone with a few counts. This chain connects TRBV9 to TRBJ2-2, with 13 positions matching TRBD2. Germline assignment: CDR1 SGDLS and CDR2 YYNGEE. CDR3 length equals 17 residues. V lost 0 bases to trimming and J lost 3 bases; unmatched junction nucleotides: 2. For the CDR3, the DNA is TGTGCCAGCAGCGTAGGACTAGCGGGGGGATACACCGGGGAGCTGTTTTTT. Protein sequence: CASSVGLAGGYTGELFF. The variable domain in full, with the rest retrieved from reference TRBV9 and TRBJ2-2, is DSGVTQTPKHLITATGQRVTLRCSPRSGDLSVYWYQQSLDQGLQFLIQYYNGEERAKGNILERFSAQQFPDLHSELNLSSLELGDSALYFCASSVGLAGGYTGELFFGEGSRLTVL.

A note on this clone: The junction and the germline gene differ at one end; a read error may be behind it. This chain joins TRBV6-5 and TRBJ2-2; a weak D match, TRBD1 (6 bases). Germline values: CDR1 MNHEY, CDR2 SVGAGI. The CDR3 extends over 15 amino acids. This CDR3 is CAGSLGQGSPGELFF. The CDR3 DNA reads TGTGCCGGCAGTCTCGGGCAGGGGAGTCCCGGGGAGCTGTTTTTT.

The V and J genes are TRBV18 and TRBJ2-2; D may be TRBD2 (5 bases). V lost 2 bases to trimming and J lost 6 bases, with 25 bases between them. The CDR3 consists of 19 residues. CDR1 and CDR2 (germline): KGHSH, LQKENI. The CDR3 loop is CASSPFLGRGVGIPGELFF. The CDR3 nucleotides are TGTGCCAGCTCACCATTCTTGGGGAGAGGCGTAGGAATCCCCGGGGAGCTGTTTTTT. Full variable domain (missing parts from reference TRBV18 and TRBJ2-2): NAGVMQNPRHLVRRRGQEARLRCSPMKGHSHVYWYRQLPEEGLKFMVYLQKENIIDESGMPKERFSAEFPKEGPSILRIQQVVRGDSAAYFCASSPFLGRGVGIPGELFFGEGSRLTVL.

This sequence joins TRBV9 and TRBJ1-2; maybe TRBD1 (5 bases). Germline CDR1 SGDLS, CDR2 YYNGEE. Trimming took 3 bases from V and 7 from J, leaving 10 bases between them. The CDR3 is 12 amino acids. CDR3 coding DNA: TGTGCCAGCAGCGCCAGGGCCGGTGGCTACACCTTC. Its protein product is CASSARAGGYTF.